One and the same sample provided the 13 T cell receptor beta chains below, sequenced in a study of T cells in Graves' hyperthyroidism and ophthalmopathy (dated by TCRdb to between 2019 and 2020). Libraries came from multiplex PCR. Sequencing was performed on an Illumina HiSeq 2000. TCR beta CDR3 regions were amplified from RNA transcripts. The TCR CDR3 was subjected to a first round of RT-PCR using the HTBI primer set and the Qiagen OneStep RT-PCR kit. TCRdb reprocessed the public reads (quality trimming at Q25 with fastp, clone calling with MiXCR) and kept in-frame beta chains. Merged by CDR3 protein, the rows form single entries marked with the most common genes and DNA. A total of fewer than 900,000 distinct CDR3 sequences appear in this sample, about 17% of them only once. The ten largest clones take up roughly 8% of the sample. Material for sequencing was blood. These receptors all come from a man younger than 35 with Graves' hyperthyroidism.

This clonotype appeared many times. This rearrangement joins TRBV11-3 to TRBJ2-5; 12 positions match TRBD2. The CDR3 consists of 20 residues. The germline V gene has CDR1 SGHNT and CDR2 YENEEA. The J segment lost 0 bases and the V segment lost 4 bases, leaving 15 bases of the junction unmatched. CDR3: CASSSGSGLAGSGDQETQYF. CDR3 DNA sequence: TGTGCCAGCAGCTCCGGATCGGGACTAGCGGGCTCCGGAGACCAAGAGACCCAGTACTTC.

The chain has TRBV28 and TRBJ1-6; no definite D call. The V gene's germline CDR1 is MDHEN and CDR2 SYDVKM. This CDR3 is built from 14 residues. V lost 1 base, J lost 7 bases, and 8 bases lay in between. The CDR3 here is CASSLLVGNSPLHF. DNA of the CDR3: TGTGCCAGCAGTTTATTAGTAGGGAATTCACCCCTCCACTTT.

The chain links TRBV2 to TRBJ2-3; 10 nucleotides align to TRBD2. Germline V gene lookup returns CDR1 SNHLY and CDR2 FYNNEI. Losses at the gene ends were 6 bases for V and 4 bases for J; bases not matched to a gene: 10. This CDR3 has 16 amino acids. The DNA of the CDR3 is TGTGCCAGCAGATTAGCGGGAGGCTTGTTGGCAGATACGCAGTATTTT. Protein product: CASRLAGGLLADTQYF.

The chain recombines TRBV19 with TRBJ1-5; 9 positions match TRBD1. The J segment lost 6 bases and the V segment lost 6 bases, leaving 6 bases of the junction unmatched. Germline lookup yields CDR1 LNHDA and CDR2 SQIVND (reference sequence). This CDR3 has 14 amino acids. Written as DNA, the CDR3 is TGTGCCAGTAGGAAAACAGGGGGCAGTCAGCCCCAGCATTTT. This encodes CASRKTGGSQPQHF.

This clonotype was counted between two and nine times. This chain's CDR3 is CASSQDRTGLAKNIQYF. CDR3 bases: TGTGCCAGCAGCCAAGACCGGACAGGACTAGCCAAAAACATTCAGTACTTC. The rearrangement joins TRBV4-2 to TRBJ2-4, with 7 bases that match TRBD1. Trimming at V came to 0 bases and at J to 0 bases, leaving 5 bases not matched to a gene. Germline V lookup: CDR1 LGHNA, CDR2 YNFKEQ. This CDR3 comprises 17 residues.

This clonotype appeared many times. The chain employs TRBV5-6 and TRBJ2-7, with 11 bases identical to TRBD1. The V segment lost 4 bases and the J segment 6 bases; nucleotides outside the gene matches: 9. The CDR3 contains 15 residues. Germline lookup yields CDR1 SGHDT and CDR2 YYEEEE. CDR3 sequence reads: CASSPTGQGAVEQYF. The CDR3 DNA follows: TGTGCCAGCAGCCCAACTGGACAGGGGGCGGTCGAGCAGTACTTC. The full variable domain, in which reference TRBV5-6 and TRBJ2-7 provide the parts outside the CDR3, is DAGVTQSPTHLIKTRGQQVTLRCSPKSGHDTVSWYQQALGQGPQFIFQYYEEEERQRGNFPDRFSGHQFPNYSSELNVNALLLGDSALYLCASSPTGQGAVEQYFGPGTRLTVT.

The chain is built from TRBV11-2 and TRBJ2-7; 9 nucleotides line up with TRBD2. This CDR3 is 15 amino acids long. V was pared by 5 bases and J by 0 bases, with 5 bases of the junction left unmatched. Per germline, CDR1 SGHAT and CDR2 FQNNGV. Here the CDR3 reads CASSALAGSSYEQYF. The CDR3 DNA sequence: TGTGCCAGCAGCGCGCTAGCGGGGAGCTCCTACGAGCAGTACTTC.

This clonotype was observed many times. The chain employs TRBV20-1 and TRBJ2-1; D perhaps matches TRBD2 (6 bases). Between the trimmed V and J ends, which lost 1 base and 4 bases, there was a span of 11 bases. Germline V CDR1 and CDR2: DFQATT, SNEGSKA (reference sequence). The length of the CDR3 is 14 residues. The CDR3 here is CSARGGTAYNEQFF. DNA of the CDR3: TGCAGTGCTAGAGGCGGGACGGCGTACAATGAGCAGTTCTTC.

A few counts support this clonotype. The J gene is TRBJ2-1, the V gene TRBV19, with 7 nucleotides matching TRBD2. Germline V gene sequence: CDR1 LNHDA, CDR2 SQIVND (reference sequence). V shed 3 bases, J shed 3 bases, and the junction held 11 bases outside the gene matches. This CDR3 is 17 amino acids long. The CDR3 here is CASSMVRLADGYNEQFF. The CDR3 bases are TGTGCCAGTAGTATGGTAAGGCTAGCGGATGGCTACAATGAGCAGTTCTTC. Full variable domain (outside the CDR3, taken from reference TRBV19 and TRBJ2-1): DGGITQSPKYLFRKEGQNVTLSCEQNLNHDAMYWYRQDPGQGLRLIYYSQIVNDFQKGDIAEGYSVSREKKESFPLTVTSAQKNPTAFYLCASSMVRLADGYNEQFFGPGTRLTVL.

This rearrangement joins TRBV29-1 to TRBJ2-7; unclear D gene. The V and J ends lost 5 bases and 6 bases respectively, with 17 bases between them. The length of the CDR3 is 13 residues. In germline, CDR1 is SQVTM, CDR2 ANQGSEA. CDR3 loop: CSVTPASMSEQYF. The CDR3 DNA is TGCAGCGTTACCCCCGCCAGTATGAGCGAGCAGTACTTC.

This clonotype came up a few times. The chain uses TRBV15 and TRBJ2-3, with a possible D match to TRBD2 (5 bases). CDR3 length equals 15 residues. V lost 3 bases and J 9 bases, leaving 19 bases between the germline ends. The V gene's germline CDR1 is LNHNV and CDR2 YYDKDF (reference sequence). This chain's CDR3 is CATSSQSAADATQYF. CDR3 DNA sequence: TGTGCCACCAGCAGCCAATCGGCAGCGGACGCAACGCAGTATTTT. The variable domain in full, with the rest retrieved from reference TRBV15 and TRBJ2-3, is DAMVIQNPRYQVTQFGKPVTLSCSQTLNHNVMYWYQQKSSQAPKLLFHYYDKDFNNEADTPDNFQSRRPNTSFCFLDIRSPGLGDTAMYLCATSSQSAADATQYFGPGTRLTVL.

With respect to this clonotype: This clone may be a read error of a much larger clone one base away. This chain connects TRBV28 to TRBJ2-7, with a possible D match to TRBD2 (5 bases). Germline V CDR1 and CDR2: MDHEN, SYDVKM. This CDR3 is built from 12 residues. V was clipped by 5 bases and J by 7 bases, with 12 bases between them. CDR3 coding DNA: TGTGCCAGCAGTCTTCGCAGGACTGAGCAGTACTTC. Amino acid sequence: CASSLRRTEQYF.

This clonotype was recorded many times. The chain recombines TRBV11-2 with TRBJ2-1; possibly TRBD1 or TRBD2 for D (5 bases each). The CDR3 length is 14 residues. V shed 6 bases and J shed 3 bases, with 12 bases lying between them. The germline CDR1 and CDR2 sequences are SGHAT and FQNNGV. The CDR3 here is CASSHWGFYNEQFF. CDR3 bases: TGTGCCAGCAGTCACTGGGGGTTCTACAATGAGCAGTTCTTC.